This T cell receptor (beta chain) was recorded in a study of blood T cell repertoires in COVID-19. Overall study context: Acute and convalescent COVID-19 specimens originated in the United States, Italy and Spain. PBMCs, B-cell-depleted T cells, or T cells provided the cDNA or gDNA that made up the material.

Here immunoSEQ multiplex PCR was the method, and the copy in TCRdb shows in-frame clones only, minus some. The sample shows 350,000 to 400,000 clones, 85% to 90% of them seen only once. CDR1 is MNHEY, CDR2 SVGEGT, per germline. This CDR3 region has 15 residues. Deletions cut 6 bases from V and 0 bases from J, with 14 bases between. The genes are TRBV6-2 or TRBV6-3 and TRBJ1-1; D gene unclear. The sequence came from a man in his late teens or twenties with active or convalescent COVID-19. The sequenced sample consisted of peripheral blood. DNA of the CDR3: TGTGCCAGCAGCGGAAATCTAGTCATGAACACTGAAGCTTTCTTT. Protein sequence: CASSGNLVMNTEAFF.